These 19 T cell receptor beta chains share one sample of origin, sequenced in a study of blood T cell repertoires in COVID-19. Assay: immunoSEQ multiplex PCR; the TCRdb copy retains only in-frame clones and omits some. The table lists 70,000 to 80,000 clones, more than 70% of them singletons. The specimen was peripheral blood. Every receptor here comes from an elderly woman with active or convalescent COVID-19.

CDR3 in DNA: TGTGCCAGCTCACCTTCTGACAATCGCAATCAGCCCCAGCATTTT. Amino acids: CASSPSDNRNQPQHF. V is TRBV18 and J is TRBJ1-5, with unresolved D. Germline V gene data show CDR1 as KGHSH and CDR2 as LQKENI. The CDR3 covers 15 residues. V dropped 3 bases and J dropped 2 bases, with 11 bases sitting between them.

J is TRBJ2-2 and V is TRBV5-1; tentatively, D is TRBD2 (5 bases). CDR1 and CDR2 (germline): SGHRS, YFSETQ. The CDR3 contains 13 residues. Trimming cost V 8 bases and J 3 bases, with 11 bases left between them. DNA of the CDR3: TGCGCCAGTCTCGGGGTGGACACCGGGGAGCTGTTTTTT. It encodes CASLGVDTGELFF.

This clone was observed once. CDR3 sequence: CASSLPDGGSPEAFF. The CDR3 coding sequence is TGTGCCAGCAGCTTGCCCGACGGGGGATCCCCTGAAGCTTTCTTT. The chain combines TRBV5-6 with TRBJ1-1; weak D call: TRBD1 (5 bases). Per the germline V gene, CDR1 is SGHDT and CDR2 is YYEEEE. This CDR3 is built from 15 residues. V lost 1 base to trimming and J lost 6 bases, with 16 bases between them.

This rearrangement joins TRBV7-9 to TRBJ2-7; maybe TRBD1 (5 bases). Trimming pared 6 bases from V and 1 base from J, leaving 10 bases between. Germline CDR1 is SEHNR and CDR2 is FQNEAQ (reference sequence). The CDR3 is 13 amino acids. CDR3 nucleotide sequence: TGTGCCAGCAGGACAGCTGGTTCCTACGAGCAGTACTTC. Encoded protein: CASRTAGSYEQYF.

The rearrangement joins TRBV11-2 to TRBJ2-7; D is uncertain. Between the trimmed V and J ends, which lost 8 bases and 2 bases, there was a span of 4 bases. CDR1 is SGHAT, CDR2 FQNNGV, per germline. The CDR3 extends over 10 amino acids. The CDR3 here is CASLPYEQYF. CDR3 DNA sequence: TGTGCCAGCCTTCCCTACGAGCAGTACTTC. Variable domain in full (rest from reference TRBV11-2 and TRBJ2-7): EAGVAQSPRYKIIEKRQSVAFWCNPISGHATLYWYQQILGQGPKLLIQFQNNGVVDDSQLPKDRFSAERLKGVDSTLKIQPAKLEDSAVYLCASLPYEQYFGPGTRLTVT.

V usage is TRBV7-2 and J usage is TRBJ1-3; D is unresolved. CDR3 size: 13 residues. Trimming shortened V by 5 bases and J by 4 bases, and 9 bases separated the two germline ends. Germline V CDR1 and CDR2: SGHTA, FQGNSA. The CDR3 nucleotides read TGTGCCAGCAGCCCTTTATCCGGAAACACCATATATTTT. It codes for CASSPLSGNTIYF. The full variable domain, its missing parts supplied by reference TRBV7-2 and TRBJ1-3, is GAGVSQSPSNKVTEKGKDVELRCDPISGHTALYWYRQSLGQGLEFLIYFQGNSAPDKSGLPSDRFSAERTGGSVSTLTIQRTQQEDSAVYLCASSPLSGNTIYFGEGSWLTVV.

This rearrangement joins TRBV6-6 to TRBJ1-2, with 8 nucleotides matching TRBD1. The CDR3 sequence is 14 residues long. Germline V gives CDR1 MNHNY, CDR2 SVGAGI (reference sequence). V shed 5 bases and J 1 base; nucleotides not matched to a gene: 3. CDR3 nucleotide sequence: TGTGCCAGCAGTGGGGACAGGAGTAACTATGGCTACACCTTC. Protein: CASSGDRSNYGYTF.

The rearrangement uses TRBV4-1 and TRBJ1-1, with 7 bases lining up with TRBD1. This CDR3 comprises 15 residues. V lost 0 bases, J lost 0 bases, and 1 base stayed unmatched. Per the germline V gene, CDR1 is MGHRA and CDR2 is YSYEKL. The CDR3 is CASSQEGTVNTEAFF. The CDR3 coding sequence is TGCGCCAGCAGCCAAGAGGGGACAGTGAACACTGAAGCTTTCTTT.

V usage is TRBV7-8 and J usage is TRBJ1-1; D unresolved. Germline V gene data show CDR1 as SGHVS and CDR2 as FQNEAQ. Trimming shortened V by 5 bases and J by 6 bases, and 19 bases separated the two germline ends. The length of the CDR3 is 15 residues. CDR3 nucleotide sequence: TGTGCCAGCAGCAACCGGGAGCGGTCTAAGGCTGAAGCTTTCTTT. Translating it yields CASSNRERSKAEAFF.

This clone has just one count. This chain links TRBV10-3 with TRBJ2-7; D possibly corresponds to TRBD1 (5 bases). V gave up 2 bases and J gave up 3 bases, with 8 bases separating them. The CDR3 is made up of 13 amino acids. CDR1 is ENHRY and CDR2 is SYGVKD in the germline V gene. As DNA, the CDR3 is TGTGCCATCAGTGAGCAGGGTTACTACGAGCAGTACTTC. It is translated as CAISEQGYYEQYF.

There are a few counts of this clone. The chain joins TRBV9 to TRBJ1-3; 8 bases fit TRBD1. V trimming: 3 bases; J trimming: 3 bases; junction bases outside the gene matches: 8. The CDR3 is 16 amino acids. Germline values: CDR1 SGDLS, CDR2 YYNGEE. CDR3 protein: CASSGGPGGSGNTIYF. DNA for the CDR3: TGTGCCAGCAGCGGAGGACCAGGGGGCAGTGGAAACACCATATATTTT.

The CDR3 DNA is TGTGCCAGCAGCGGGCTGGGGGAGGGCTATGGCTACACCTTC. Translating it yields CASSGLGEGYGYTF. This chain joins TRBV5-5 and TRBJ1-2; maybe TRBD1 (5 bases). Between the trimmed V and J ends, which lost 4 bases and 4 bases, there was a span of 14 bases. In germline, CDR1 is SGHKS, CDR2 YYEKEE (reference sequence). The CDR3 covers 14 residues.

The V call is TRBV28, the J call TRBJ1-5, with a tentative D call TRBD1 (5 bases). This CDR3 is built from 13 residues. CDR1 is MDHEN and CDR2 is SYDVKM in the germline V gene. The germline V and J ends were trimmed by 6 bases and 7 bases, with 13 bases remaining between them. In DNA form, the CDR3 reads TGTGCCAGCAGCGAGCAGGGCCGGCAGCCCCAGCATTTT. Residues: CASSEQGRQPQHF.

The chain recombines TRBV7-2 with TRBJ2-1; D is possibly TRBD2 (5 bases). Between the trimmed V and J ends, which lost 3 bases and 7 bases, there was a span of 13 bases. The CDR3 runs 14 residues. Germline loops: CDR1 SGHTA, CDR2 FQGNSA. The CDR3 coding sequence is TGTGCCAGCAGCTTGAGTAGAGGGCGAAATGAGCAGTTCTTC. Protein: CASSLSRGRNEQFF.

J is TRBJ1-4 and V is TRBV10-3; no reliable D call. Between the trimmed V and J ends, which lost 3 bases and 1 base, there was a span of 3 bases. This CDR3 is built from 13 residues. Germline V lookup: CDR1 ENHRY, CDR2 SYGVKD. CDR3 bases: TGTGCCATCAGTGACAGAACTAATGAAAAACTGTTTTTT. Residues: CAISDRTNEKLFF.

The chain employs TRBV10-3 and TRBJ2-7, with TRBD2 matching over 11 bases. CDR1 is ENHRY and CDR2 is SYGVKD in the germline V gene. Germline trimming cut 0 bases from V and 4 bases from J; bases unmatched to any gene: 11. The CDR3 is 18 amino acids. CDR3 protein: CAISESPGVAGGKYEQYF. DNA for the CDR3: TGTGCCATCAGTGAGTCCCCCGGAGTAGCGGGGGGGAAATACGAGCAGTACTTC.

The CDR3 sequence: CASSLVGGVSIFTF. CDR3 DNA: TGTGCCAGCAGCTTAGTTGGGGGCGTATCTATTTTCACCTTC. The chain joins TRBV7-2 to TRBJ1-2; D may be TRBD1 (6 bases). Germline loops: CDR1 SGHTA, CDR2 FQGNSA. V was pared by 1 base and J by 13 bases, with 19 bases between. The CDR3 runs to 14 residues.

The rearrangement links TRBV19 to TRBJ1-2; D may be TRBD1 (6 bases). The CDR3 loop spans 12 amino acids. Germline-derived CDR1 and CDR2 are LNHDA and SQIVND (reference sequence). V was trimmed by 7 bases and J by 5 bases, leaving 11 bases between them. CDR3 DNA sequence: TGTGCCAGTAAGATACAGGGTTATGGCTACACCTTC. This encodes CASKIQGYGYTF.

The chain links TRBV9 to TRBJ2-1; 10 bases are a match to TRBD2. V lost 7 bases to trimming and J lost 4 bases; unmatched junction nucleotides: 8. Germline lookup yields CDR1 SGDLS and CDR2 YYNGEE. The CDR3 contains 15 residues. The CDR3: CASALSGGPYNEQFF. The CDR3 coding sequence is TGTGCCAGCGCCCTTAGCGGGGGGCCTTACAATGAGCAGTTCTTC.